This T cell receptor beta chain was sequenced during a study of blood T cells in healthy people across ages. General study findings and limits: Naive CD4+ cell counts and diversity both ran higher in long-lived than in aged donors. Older age went with lower TCR beta diversity per million T cells, in a roughly linear way.

This clonotype has only one observation. What it binds is unknown. Deletions cut 1 base from V and 10 bases from J, with 17 bases between. Germline V gene data show CDR1 as LGHDT and CDR2 as YNNKEL (reference sequence). CDR3 size: 15 residues. The use of a sample-barcoded 5' primer and a J-beta primer mix characterized a second PCR of roughly 6 to 11 cycles. TCRdb re-called the 5' RACE reads with MiXCR, one entry per CDR3 protein. Among under 2,000,000 distinct CDR3 sequences, just under 50% were seen once, and the ten largest hold approximately 2.1%. The sequence was obtained from a woman in her thirties or forties in good health. Sequencing used blood. The rearrangement joins TRBV3-1 to TRBJ2-1, with D possibly TRBD1 on 6 matching bases. This chain's CDR3 is CASSQVRLGAREQFF. The CDR3 DNA reads as TGTGCCAGCAGCCAAGTTCGACTGGGGGCAAGAGAGCAGTTCTTC.